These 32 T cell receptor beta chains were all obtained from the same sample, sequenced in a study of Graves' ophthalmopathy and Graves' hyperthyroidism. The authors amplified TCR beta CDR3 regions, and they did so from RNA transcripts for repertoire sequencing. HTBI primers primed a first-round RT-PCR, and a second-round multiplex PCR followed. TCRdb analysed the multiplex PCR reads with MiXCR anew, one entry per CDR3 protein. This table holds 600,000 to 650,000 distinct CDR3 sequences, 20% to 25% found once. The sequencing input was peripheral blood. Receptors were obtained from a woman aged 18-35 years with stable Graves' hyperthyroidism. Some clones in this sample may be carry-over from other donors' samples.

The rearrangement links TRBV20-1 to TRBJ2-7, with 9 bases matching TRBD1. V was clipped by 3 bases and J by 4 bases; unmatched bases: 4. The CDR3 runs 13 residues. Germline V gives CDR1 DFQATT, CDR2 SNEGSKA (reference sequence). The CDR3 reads CSARDRGDYEQYF. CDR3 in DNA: TGCAGTGCTAGGGACAGGGGCGATTACGAGCAGTACTTC.

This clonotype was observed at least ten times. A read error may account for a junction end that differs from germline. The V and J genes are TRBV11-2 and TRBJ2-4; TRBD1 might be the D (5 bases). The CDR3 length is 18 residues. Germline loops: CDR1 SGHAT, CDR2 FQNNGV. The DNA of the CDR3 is TGTGCCAGCAGCTTAGAAAATGTCAGGGAAGACGGCAAAAACATTAAGTACTTC. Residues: CASSLENVREDGKNIKYF. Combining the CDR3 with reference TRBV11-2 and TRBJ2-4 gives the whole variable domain EAGVAQSPRYKIIEKRQSVAFWCNPISGHATLYWYQQILGQGPKLLIQFQNNGVVDDSQLPKDRFSAERLKGVDSTLKIQPAKLEDSAVYLCASSLENVREDGKNIKYFGAGTRLSVL.

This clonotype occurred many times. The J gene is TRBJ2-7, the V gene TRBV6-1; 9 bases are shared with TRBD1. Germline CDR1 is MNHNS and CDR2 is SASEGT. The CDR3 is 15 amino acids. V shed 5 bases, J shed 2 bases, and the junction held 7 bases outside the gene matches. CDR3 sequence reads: CASSREGQGPYEQYF. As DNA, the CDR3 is TGTGCCAGCAGTCGAGAGGGACAGGGTCCCTACGAGCAGTACTTC.

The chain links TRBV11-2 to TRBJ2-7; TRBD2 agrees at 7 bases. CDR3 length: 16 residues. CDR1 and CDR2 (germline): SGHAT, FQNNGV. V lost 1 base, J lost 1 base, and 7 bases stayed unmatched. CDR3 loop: CASSLVPQRGSYEQYF. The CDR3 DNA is TGTGCCAGCAGCTTAGTTCCCCAGCGGGGTTCCTACGAGCAGTACTTC.

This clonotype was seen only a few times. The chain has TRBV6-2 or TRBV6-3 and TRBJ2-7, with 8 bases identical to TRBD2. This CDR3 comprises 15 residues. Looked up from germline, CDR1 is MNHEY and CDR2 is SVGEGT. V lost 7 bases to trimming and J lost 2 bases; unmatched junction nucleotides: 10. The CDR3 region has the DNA TGTGCCAGCACCTCCCCCGGGACTAGAACCTACGAGCAGTACTTC. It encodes CASTSPGTRTYEQYF.

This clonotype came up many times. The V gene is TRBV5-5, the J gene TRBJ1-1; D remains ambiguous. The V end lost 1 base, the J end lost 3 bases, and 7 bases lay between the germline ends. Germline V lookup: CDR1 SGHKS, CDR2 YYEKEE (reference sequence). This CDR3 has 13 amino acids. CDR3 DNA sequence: TGTGCCAGCAGCTTGATATACGACACTGAAGCTTTCTTT. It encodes CASSLIYDTEAFF. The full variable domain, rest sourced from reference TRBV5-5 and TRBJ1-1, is DAGVTQSPTHLIKTRGQQVTLRCSPISGHKSVSWYQQVLGQGPQFIFQYYEKEERGRGNFPDRFSARQFPNYSSELNVNALLLGDSALYLCASSLIYDTEAFFGQGTRLTVV.

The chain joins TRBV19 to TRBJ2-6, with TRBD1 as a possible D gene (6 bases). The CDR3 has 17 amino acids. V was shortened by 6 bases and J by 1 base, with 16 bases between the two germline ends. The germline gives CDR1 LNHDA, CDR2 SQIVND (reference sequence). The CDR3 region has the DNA TGTGCCAGTAGATTAACAGGGATACAATCTGGGGCCAACGTCCTGACTTTC. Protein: CASRLTGIQSGANVLTF.

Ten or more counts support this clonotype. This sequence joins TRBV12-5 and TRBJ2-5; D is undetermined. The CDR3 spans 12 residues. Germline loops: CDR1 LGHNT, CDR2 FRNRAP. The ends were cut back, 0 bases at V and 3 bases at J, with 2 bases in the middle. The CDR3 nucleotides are TGTGCTAGTGGTTTGGTCGAAGAGACCCAGTACTTC. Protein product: CASGLVEETQYF.

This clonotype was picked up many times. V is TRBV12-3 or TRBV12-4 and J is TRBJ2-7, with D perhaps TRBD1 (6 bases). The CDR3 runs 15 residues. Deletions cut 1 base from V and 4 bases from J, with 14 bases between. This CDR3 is CASSLEDSGYYEQYF. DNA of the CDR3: TGTGCCAGCAGTTTAGAGGACAGCGGATATTACGAGCAGTACTTC.

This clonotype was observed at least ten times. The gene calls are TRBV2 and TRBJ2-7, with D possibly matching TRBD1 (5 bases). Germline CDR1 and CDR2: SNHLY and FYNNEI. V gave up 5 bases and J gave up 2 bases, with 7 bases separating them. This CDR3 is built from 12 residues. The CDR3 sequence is CASSMDTYEQYF. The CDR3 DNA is TGTGCCAGCAGTATGGACACCTACGAGCAGTACTTC.

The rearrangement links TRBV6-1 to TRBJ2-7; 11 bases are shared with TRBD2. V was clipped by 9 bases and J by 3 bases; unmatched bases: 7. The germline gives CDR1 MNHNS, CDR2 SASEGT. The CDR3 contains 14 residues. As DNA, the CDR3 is TGTGCCAGTATAGCGGGAGGGCCAATCTACGAGCAGTACTTC. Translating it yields CASIAGGPIYEQYF.

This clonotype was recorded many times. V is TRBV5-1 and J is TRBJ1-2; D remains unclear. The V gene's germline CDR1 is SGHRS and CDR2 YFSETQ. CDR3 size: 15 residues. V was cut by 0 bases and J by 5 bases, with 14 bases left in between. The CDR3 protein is CASSLEAVRGYGYTF. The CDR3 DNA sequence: TGCGCCAGCAGCTTGGAGGCGGTGAGAGGGTATGGCTACACCTTC.

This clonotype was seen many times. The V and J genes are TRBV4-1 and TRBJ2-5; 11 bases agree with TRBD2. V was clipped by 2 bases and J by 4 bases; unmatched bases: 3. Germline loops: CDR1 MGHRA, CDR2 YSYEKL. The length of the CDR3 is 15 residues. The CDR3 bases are TGCGCCAGCAGCCAAATTACTAGCGGGGGAGAGACCCAGTACTTC. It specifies CASSQITSGGETQYF.

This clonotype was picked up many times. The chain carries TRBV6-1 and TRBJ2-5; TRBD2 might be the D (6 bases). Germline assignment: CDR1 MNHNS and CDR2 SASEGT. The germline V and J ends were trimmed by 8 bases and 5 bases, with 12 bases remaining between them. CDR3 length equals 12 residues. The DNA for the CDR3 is TGTGCCAGCTTAGGGCGGGGCGAGACCCAGTACTTC. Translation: CASLGRGETQYF.

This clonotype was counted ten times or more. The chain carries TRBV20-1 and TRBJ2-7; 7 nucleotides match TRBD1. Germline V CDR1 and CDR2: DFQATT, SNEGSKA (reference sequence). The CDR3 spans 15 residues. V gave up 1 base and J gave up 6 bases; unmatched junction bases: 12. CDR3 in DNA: TGCAGTGCTAGAGCCCGAGGGGACAGAAGGCTCGAGCAGTACTTC. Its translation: CSARARGDRRLEQYF.

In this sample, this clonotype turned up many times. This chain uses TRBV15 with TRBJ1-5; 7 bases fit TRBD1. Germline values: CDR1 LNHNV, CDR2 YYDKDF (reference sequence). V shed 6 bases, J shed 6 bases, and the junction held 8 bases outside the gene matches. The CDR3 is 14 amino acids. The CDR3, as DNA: TGTGCCACCAGACGACAGGGAGTGGGTCAGCCCCAGCATTTT. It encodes CATRRQGVGQPQHF.

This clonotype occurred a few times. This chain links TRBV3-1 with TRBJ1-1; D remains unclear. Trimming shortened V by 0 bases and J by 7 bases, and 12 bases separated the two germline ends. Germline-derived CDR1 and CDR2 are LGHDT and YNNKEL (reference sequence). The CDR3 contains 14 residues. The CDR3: CASSQDRGSLEAFF. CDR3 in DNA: TGTGCCAGCAGCCAAGACCGGGGAAGCCTTGAAGCTTTCTTT.

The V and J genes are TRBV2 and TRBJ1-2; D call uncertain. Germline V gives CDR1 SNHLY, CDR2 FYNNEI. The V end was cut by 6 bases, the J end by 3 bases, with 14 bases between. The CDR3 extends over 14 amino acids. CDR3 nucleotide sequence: TGTGCCAGCAGGACACCTAGTGCGGACTATGGCTACACCTTC. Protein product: CASRTPSADYGYTF.

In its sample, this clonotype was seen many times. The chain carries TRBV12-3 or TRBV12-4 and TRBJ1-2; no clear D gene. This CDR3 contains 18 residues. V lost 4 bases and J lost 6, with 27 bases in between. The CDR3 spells CASSSRSYTLRTRDGYTF. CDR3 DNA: TGTGCCAGCAGTTCCAGATCCTATACCTTACGCACCAGAGATGGCTACACCTTC.

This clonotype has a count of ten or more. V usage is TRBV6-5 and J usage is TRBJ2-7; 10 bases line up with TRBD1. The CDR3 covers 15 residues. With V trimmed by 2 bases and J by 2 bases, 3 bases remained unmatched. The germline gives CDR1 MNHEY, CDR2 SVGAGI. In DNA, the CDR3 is TGTGCCAGCAGTTACGACAGGGGGCAAACCTACGAGCAGTACTTC. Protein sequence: CASSYDRGQTYEQYF.

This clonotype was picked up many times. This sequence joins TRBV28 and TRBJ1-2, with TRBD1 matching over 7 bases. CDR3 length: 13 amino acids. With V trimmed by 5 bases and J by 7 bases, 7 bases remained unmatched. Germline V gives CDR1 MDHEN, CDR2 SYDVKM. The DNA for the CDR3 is TGTGCCAGCAGTAGACAGGGTTTCGGTGGCTACACCTTC. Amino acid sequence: CASSRQGFGGYTF.

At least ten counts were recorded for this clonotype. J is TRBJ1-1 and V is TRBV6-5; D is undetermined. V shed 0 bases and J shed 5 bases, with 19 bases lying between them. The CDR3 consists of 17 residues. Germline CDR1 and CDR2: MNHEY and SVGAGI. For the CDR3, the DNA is TGTGCCAGCAGTTACTCGCTACTTGGTCAGTTTGGGACTGAAGCTTTCTTT. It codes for CASSYSLLGQFGTEAFF.

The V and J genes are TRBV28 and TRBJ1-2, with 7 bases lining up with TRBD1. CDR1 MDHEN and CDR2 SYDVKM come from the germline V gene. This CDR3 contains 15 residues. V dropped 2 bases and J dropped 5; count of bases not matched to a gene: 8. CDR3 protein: CASSLRGGQSYGYTF. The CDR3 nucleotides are TGTGCCAGCAGTTTACGAGGGGGACAGAGTTATGGCTACACCTTC.

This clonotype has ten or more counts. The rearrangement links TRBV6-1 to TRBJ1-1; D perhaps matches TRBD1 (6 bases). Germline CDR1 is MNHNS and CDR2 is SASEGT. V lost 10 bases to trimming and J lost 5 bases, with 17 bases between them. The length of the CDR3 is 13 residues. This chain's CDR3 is CATARGRGTEAFF. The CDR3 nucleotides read TGTGCCACCGCGCGGGGGCGGGGTACTGAAGCTTTCTTT.

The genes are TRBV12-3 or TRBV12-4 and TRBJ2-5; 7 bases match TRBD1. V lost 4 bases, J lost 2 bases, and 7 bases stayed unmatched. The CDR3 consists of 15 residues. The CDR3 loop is CASSSAGQAQETQYF. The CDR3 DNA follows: TGTGCCAGCAGTTCCGCAGGACAGGCACAAGAGACCCAGTACTTC.

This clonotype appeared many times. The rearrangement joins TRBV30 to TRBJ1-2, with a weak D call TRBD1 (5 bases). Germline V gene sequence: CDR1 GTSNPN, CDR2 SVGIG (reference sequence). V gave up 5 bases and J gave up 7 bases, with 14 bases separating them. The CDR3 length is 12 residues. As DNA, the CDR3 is TGTGCCTGGGACATCATCCAGGGTGGCTACACCTTC. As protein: CAWDIIQGGYTF.

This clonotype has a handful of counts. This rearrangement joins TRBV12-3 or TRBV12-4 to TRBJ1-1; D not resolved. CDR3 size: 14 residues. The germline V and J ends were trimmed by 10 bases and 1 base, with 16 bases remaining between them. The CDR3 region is CAITRMVSNTEAFF. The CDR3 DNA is TGTGCCATCACGAGGATGGTATCGAACACTGAAGCTTTCTTT.

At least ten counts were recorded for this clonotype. CDR3 nucleotide sequence: TGTGCCAGCAGTCCCTTGGGCATGAGCTCCTACGAGCAGTACTTC. Translated, it gives CASSPLGMSSYEQYF. The chain has TRBV12-3 or TRBV12-4 and TRBJ2-7; no definite D call. The CDR3 runs to 15 residues. Trimming pared 5 bases from V and 0 bases from J, leaving 14 bases between.

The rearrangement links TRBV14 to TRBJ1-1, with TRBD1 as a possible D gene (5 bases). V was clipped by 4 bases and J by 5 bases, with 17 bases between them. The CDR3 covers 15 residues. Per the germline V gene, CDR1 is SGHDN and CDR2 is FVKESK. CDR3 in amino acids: CASSLGLRGRTEAFF. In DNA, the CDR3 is TGTGCCAGCAGCCTGGGACTGCGGGGTCGTACTGAAGCTTTCTTT.

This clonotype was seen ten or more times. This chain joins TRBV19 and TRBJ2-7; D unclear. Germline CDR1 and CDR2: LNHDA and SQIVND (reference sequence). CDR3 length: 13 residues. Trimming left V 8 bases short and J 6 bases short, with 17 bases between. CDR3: CASGHDTLGEQYF. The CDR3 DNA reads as TGTGCCAGTGGGCACGACACCCTCGGCGAGCAGTACTTC.

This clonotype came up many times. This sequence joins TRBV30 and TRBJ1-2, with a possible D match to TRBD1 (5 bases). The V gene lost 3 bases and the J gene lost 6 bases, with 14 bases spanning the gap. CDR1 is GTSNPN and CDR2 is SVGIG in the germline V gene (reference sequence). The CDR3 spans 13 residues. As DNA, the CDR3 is TGTGCCTGGAGCCCCACAGGATTAGATGGCTACACCTTC. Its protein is CAWSPTGLDGYTF.

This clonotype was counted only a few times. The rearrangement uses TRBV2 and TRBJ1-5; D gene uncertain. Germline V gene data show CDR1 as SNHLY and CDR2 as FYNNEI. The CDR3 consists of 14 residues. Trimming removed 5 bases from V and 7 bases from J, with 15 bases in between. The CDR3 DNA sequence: TGTGCCAGCAGTCACCGGGGAGGGAGGCAGCCCCAGCATTTT. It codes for CASSHRGGRQPQHF.